This TCR beta chain was sequenced for a study of T cells in Graves' hyperthyroidism and ophthalmopathy. Amplification of TCR beta CDR3 regions used RNA as the template. First-round RT-PCR targeting the TCR CDR3 was performed with the HTBI primer set. TCRdb reprocessed the multiplex PCR reads with MiXCR, giving one entry per CDR3 protein. The sample has about 270,000 distinct CDR3 sequences, 20% to 25% seen once; the top ten hold 50% to 75%. Exclusion of patients followed from uncontrolled infection, other autoimmune disease, pregnancy or lactation. Of note for this clonotype: The antigen remains undetermined.

Regarding the study as a whole: Progression to ophthalmopathy was predicted a median of 6.5 months early. Stable hyperthyroidism was separated from ophthalmopathy by a model based on 13 V-J features.

Trimming took 3 bases from V and 5 from J, leaving 7 bases between them. The V gene's germline CDR1 is MNHNS and CDR2 SASEGT. This CDR3 is 12 amino acids long. This TCR was recovered from a man aged 30 to 45 with Graves' ophthalmopathy. Sample: blood. V usage is TRBV6-1 and J usage is TRBJ2-5; D is perhaps TRBD1 (5 bases). CDR3 DNA: TGTGCCAGCAGTGAGTCAGGGGAGACCCAGTACTTC. This sequence encodes CASSESGETQYF.